This is a list of T cell receptor beta chains from one sample in a study of blood T cell repertoires in COVID-19. Assay used: immunoSEQ multiplex PCR; TCRdb lists only in-frame clones, some missing. Altogether tens of thousands of clones are present, around 81% being singletons, with the ten largest covering around 15%. Sequenced material: peripheral blood. The receptors here all came from a human donor in a cohort sampled during active COVID-19. CDR3s include the opening cysteine and the closing phenylalanine or tryptophan. D genes are given only for firm matches. Not every row has a clone size; where given, it reads once, few, many or a size class.

size: -; J: TRBJ2-3; D: TRBD2; V: TRBV4-3; length: 18; CDR3: CASSPLAGDVRGTDTQYF; DNA: TGCGCCAGCAGCCCACTAGCGGGGGACGTACGTGGCACAGATACGCAGTATTTT
size: -; J: TRBJ2-3; D: -; V: TRBV7-9; length: 14; CDR3: CASSKDMGTDTQYF; DNA: TGTGCCAGCAGCAAAGACATGGGCACAGATACGCAGTATTTT
size: few; J: TRBJ1-3; D: -; V: TRBV24-1; length: 12; CDR3: CATSETGNTIYF; DNA: TGTGCCACCAGTGAAACAGGAAACACCATATATTTT
size: -; J: TRBJ1-2; D: -; V: TRBV24-1; length: 16; CDR3: CATSDETNRFSDGYTF; DNA: TGTGCCACCAGTGACGAGACGAACAGGTTCAGCGATGGCTACACCTTC
size: -; J: TRBJ2-5; D: -; V: TRBV10-3; length: 14; CDR3: CAIRADRSQETQYF; DNA: TGTGCCATCAGAGCCGACAGGTCCCAAGAGACCCAGTACTTC
size: -; J: TRBJ2-2; D: TRBD2; V: TRBV6-6; length: 20; CDR3: CASSPPPGGAGGPFIRELFF; DNA: TGTGCCAGCAGCCCCCCCCCGGGGGGGGCGGGGGGGCCGTTCATCAGGGAGCTGTTTTTT
size: -; J: TRBJ1-1; D: TRBD1; V: TRBV7-3; length: 13; CDR3: CASSFGQGAEAFF; DNA: TGTGCCAGCAGCTTTGGACAGGGGGCTGAAGCTTTCTTT
size: -; J: TRBJ1-3; D: -; V: TRBV4-1; length: 15; CDR3: CASSQVFGTGNTIYF; DNA: TGCGCCAGCAGCCAAGTATTCGGGACTGGAAACACCATATATTTT
size: few; J: TRBJ2-7; D: -; V: TRBV18; length: 13; CDR3: CASSPPWGHEQYF; DNA: TGTGCCAGCTCACCACCATGGGGCCACGAGCAGTACTTC
size: -; J: TRBJ1-3; D: -; V: TRBV14; length: 16; CDR3: CASSQERGAGGNTIYF; DNA: TGTGCCAGCAGCCAAGAGCGGGGGGCGGGCGGAAACACCATATATTTT
size: -; J: TRBJ1-4; D: TRBD1; V: TRBV19; length: 15; CDR3: CASSAGTGFNEKLFF; DNA: TGTGCCAGTAGCGCCGGGACAGGCTTTAATGAAAAACTGTTTTTT
size: -; J: TRBJ2-1; D: -; V: TRBV4-3; length: 17; CDR3: CASSQDRGGPLYNEQFF; DNA: TGCGCCAGCAGCCAAGATAGGGGGGGCCCTCTCTACAATGAGCAGTTCTTC
size: -; J: TRBJ2-5; D: -; V: TRBV4-3; length: 15; CDR3: CASSQDRGFQETQYF; DNA: TGCGCCAGCAGCCAAGATCGGGGGTTCCAAGAGACCCAGTACTTC